Below, 8 T cell receptor beta chains from the same sample are listed, as sequenced in a study of OX40 agonist ivuxolimab in advanced cancers. The assay was immunoSEQ multiplex PCR, and TCRdb's table has in-frame clones only and misses some. The data show about 55,000 clones, roughly 84% seen once. Source: CD4+ or CD8+ T cells sorted from blood, taken in a trial of the OX40 agonist ivuxolimab. These receptors all come from an adult with an advanced solid tumor such as melanoma, head and neck, liver or kidney cancer.

The chain recombines TRBV7-2 with TRBJ2-3, with D maybe TRBD2 (5 bases). V was shortened by 1 base and J by 5 bases, with 13 bases between the two germline ends. The CDR3 sequence is 15 residues long. Per germline, CDR1 SGHTA and CDR2 FQGNSA. CDR3 region: CASSLGPPAGDTQYF. The DNA for the CDR3 is TGTGCCAGCAGCTTAGGTCCCCCCGCGGGAGATACGCAGTATTTT.

This clone was seen only once. J is TRBJ2-7 and V is TRBV14; no clear D gene. V gave up 0 bases and J gave up 2 bases, with 8 bases separating them. The CDR3 runs to 14 residues. CDR1 is SGHDN and CDR2 is FVKESK in the germline V gene. CDR3 residues: CASSQELRTYEQYF. CDR3 bases: TGTGCCAGCAGCCAAGAGCTCAGAACCTACGAGCAGTACTTC.

The chain has TRBV7-2 and TRBJ2-7, with TRBD2 matching 8 bases. This CDR3 region has 15 residues. V shed 6 bases and J 2 bases; nucleotides not matched to a gene: 9. Germline values: CDR1 SGHTA, CDR2 FQGNSA. The CDR3 coding sequence is TGTGCCAGCAGGATCGGACTAGCAGTTGCCTACGAGCAGTACTTC. Translated: CASRIGLAVAYEQYF.

The chain employs TRBV13 and TRBJ2-1, with 13 bases fitting TRBD2. The CDR3 has 15 amino acids. CDR1 PRHDT and CDR2 FYEKMQ come from the germline V gene (reference sequence). Losses at the gene ends were 5 bases for V and 7 bases for J; bases not matched to a gene: 5. The CDR3 loop reads CASSGGLAGKNEQFF. The CDR3 region has the DNA TGTGCCAGCAGCGGGGGACTAGCGGGAAAGAATGAGCAGTTCTTC. Full variable domain (missing parts from reference TRBV13 and TRBJ2-1): AAGVIQSPRHLIKEKRETATLKCYPIPRHDTVYWYQQGPGQDPQFLISFYEKMQSDKGSIPDRFSAQQFSDYHSELNMSSLELGDSALYFCASSGGLAGKNEQFFGPGTRLTVL.

The gene calls are TRBV5-1 and TRBJ1-3; possible D gene TRBD1, 5 bases. CDR3 size: 16 residues. Germline V lookup: CDR1 SGHRS, CDR2 YFSETQ. V shed 0 bases and J shed 4 bases, with 14 bases lying between them. The CDR3 loop reads CASSLAGPRLGNTIYF. CDR3 nucleotide sequence: TGCGCCAGCAGCTTGGCGGGGCCGAGACTAGGAAACACCATATATTTT.

This rearrangement joins TRBV2 to TRBJ2-7; D possibly uses TRBD1 or TRBD2 (5 bases each). The CDR3 loop spans 14 amino acids. Per the germline V gene, CDR1 is SNHLY and CDR2 is FYNNEI. The V gene lost 4 bases and the J gene lost 4 bases, with 14 bases spanning the gap. As DNA, the CDR3 is TGTGCCAGCAGTGGGGACCGACAACCTTACGAGCAGTACTTC. Amino acids: CASSGDRQPYEQYF.

This chain joins TRBV7-6 and TRBJ2-1, with D possibly TRBD2 on 6 matching bases. Germline V gene sequence: CDR1 SGHVS, CDR2 FNYEAQ. Trimming left V 5 bases short and J 1 base short, with 12 bases between. The CDR3 length is 15 residues. The CDR3 is CASSAQAGSYNEQFF. The CDR3 bases are TGTGCCAGCAGCGCCCAAGCGGGTTCCTACAATGAGCAGTTCTTC.

The chain joins TRBV10-3 to TRBJ2-3; D remains unclear. The CDR3 contains 15 residues. Germline V gives CDR1 ENHRY, CDR2 SYGVKD. V gave up 5 bases and J gave up 0 bases, with 12 bases separating them. In DNA, the CDR3 is TGTGCCATCAGTCCCCGTACTACTAGCACAGATACGCAGTATTTT. Translation gives CAISPRTTSTDTQYF.